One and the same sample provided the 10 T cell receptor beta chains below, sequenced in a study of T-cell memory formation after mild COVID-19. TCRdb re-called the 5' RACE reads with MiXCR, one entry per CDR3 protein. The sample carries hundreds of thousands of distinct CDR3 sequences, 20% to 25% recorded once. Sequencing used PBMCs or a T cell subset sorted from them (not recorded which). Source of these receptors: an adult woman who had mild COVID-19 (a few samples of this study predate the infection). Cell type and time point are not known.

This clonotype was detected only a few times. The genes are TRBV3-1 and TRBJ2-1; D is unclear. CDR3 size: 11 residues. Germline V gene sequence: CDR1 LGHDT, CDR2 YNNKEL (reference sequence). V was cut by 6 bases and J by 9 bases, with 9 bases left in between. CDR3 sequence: CASSQTREQFF. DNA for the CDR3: TGTGCCAGCAGTCAGACCCGTGAGCAGTTCTTC.

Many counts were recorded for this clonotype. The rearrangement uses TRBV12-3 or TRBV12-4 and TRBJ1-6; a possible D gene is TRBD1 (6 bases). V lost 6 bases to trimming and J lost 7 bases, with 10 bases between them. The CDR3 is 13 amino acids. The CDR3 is CASRRGGNSPLHF. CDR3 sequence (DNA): TGTGCCAGCAGAAGGGGGGGGAATTCACCCCTCCACTTT.

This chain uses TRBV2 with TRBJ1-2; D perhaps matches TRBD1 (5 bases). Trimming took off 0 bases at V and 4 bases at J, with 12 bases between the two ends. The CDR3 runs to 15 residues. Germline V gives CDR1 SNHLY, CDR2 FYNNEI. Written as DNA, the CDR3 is TGTGCCAGCAGTGAAGCCTACGGACATCTCTATGGCTACACCTTC. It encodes CASSEAYGHLYGYTF.

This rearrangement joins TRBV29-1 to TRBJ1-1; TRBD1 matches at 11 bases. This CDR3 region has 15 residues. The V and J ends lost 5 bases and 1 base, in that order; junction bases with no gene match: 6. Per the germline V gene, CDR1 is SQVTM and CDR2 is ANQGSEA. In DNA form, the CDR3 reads TGCAGCGTTTTGGGGACAGGGGGACCGAACACTGAAGCTTTCTTT. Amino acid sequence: CSVLGTGGPNTEAFF.

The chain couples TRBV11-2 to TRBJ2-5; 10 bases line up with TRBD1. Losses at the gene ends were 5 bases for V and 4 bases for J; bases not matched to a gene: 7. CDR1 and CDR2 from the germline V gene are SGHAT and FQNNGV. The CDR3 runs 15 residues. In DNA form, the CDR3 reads TGTGCCAGCAGCCGCCGGACAGGGGGGTCAGAGACCCAGTACTTC. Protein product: CASSRRTGGSETQYF.

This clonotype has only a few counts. Here the CDR3 reads CASSQDNKRNYEQYF. As DNA, the CDR3 is TGTGCCAGCAGCCAAGATAACAAACGAAACTACGAGCAGTACTTC. The V gene is TRBV4-2, the J gene TRBJ2-7; no clear D gene. CDR1 is LGHNA, CDR2 YNFKEQ, per germline. The CDR3 is 15 residues long. Deletions cut 0 bases from V and 3 bases from J, with 12 bases between.

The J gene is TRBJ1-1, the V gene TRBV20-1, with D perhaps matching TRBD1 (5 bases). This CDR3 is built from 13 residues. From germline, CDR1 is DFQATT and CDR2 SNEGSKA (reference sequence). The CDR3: CRTGRHGGTEAFF. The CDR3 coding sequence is TGCAGGACGGGGAGGCATGGGGGCACTGAAGCTTTCTTT.

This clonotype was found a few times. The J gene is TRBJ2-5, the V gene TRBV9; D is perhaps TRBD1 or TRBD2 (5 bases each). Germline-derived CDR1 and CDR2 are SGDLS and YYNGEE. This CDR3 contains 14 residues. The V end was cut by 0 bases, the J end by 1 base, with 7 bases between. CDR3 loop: CASSVGGSQETQYF. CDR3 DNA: TGTGCCAGCAGCGTAGGGGGGAGCCAAGAGACCCAGTACTTC.

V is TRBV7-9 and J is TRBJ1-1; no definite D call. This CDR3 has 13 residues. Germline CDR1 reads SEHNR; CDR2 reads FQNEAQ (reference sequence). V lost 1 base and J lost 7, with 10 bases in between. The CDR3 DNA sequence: TGTGCCAGCAGCTTAGATCTCGCAGTTGAAGCTTTCTTT. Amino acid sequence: CASSLDLAVEAFF.

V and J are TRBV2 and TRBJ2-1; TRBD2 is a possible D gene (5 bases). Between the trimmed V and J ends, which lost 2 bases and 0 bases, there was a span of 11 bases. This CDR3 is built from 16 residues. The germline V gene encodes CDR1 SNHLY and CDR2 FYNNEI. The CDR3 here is CASSEKRYFSYNEQFF. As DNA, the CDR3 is TGTGCCAGCAGTGAAAAGCGGTACTTCTCCTACAATGAGCAGTTCTTC. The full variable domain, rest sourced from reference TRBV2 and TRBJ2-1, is EPEVTQTPSHQVTQMGQEVILRCVPISNHLYFYWYRQILGQKVEFLVSFYNNEISEKSEIFDDQFSVERPDGSNFTLKIRSTKLEDSAMYFCASSEKRYFSYNEQFFGPGTRLTVL.